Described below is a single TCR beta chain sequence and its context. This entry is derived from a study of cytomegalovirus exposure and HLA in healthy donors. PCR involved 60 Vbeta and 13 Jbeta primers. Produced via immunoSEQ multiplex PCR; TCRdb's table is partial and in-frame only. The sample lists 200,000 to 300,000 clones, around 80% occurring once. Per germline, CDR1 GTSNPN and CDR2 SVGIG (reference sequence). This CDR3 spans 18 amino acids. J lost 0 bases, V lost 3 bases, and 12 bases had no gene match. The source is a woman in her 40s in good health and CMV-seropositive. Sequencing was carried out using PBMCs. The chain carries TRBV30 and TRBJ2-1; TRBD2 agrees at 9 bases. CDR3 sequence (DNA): TGTGCCTGGAGGCGGGGGGGAATACCCATTAGCTCCTACAATGAGCAGTTCTTC. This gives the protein CAWRRGGIPISSYNEQFF. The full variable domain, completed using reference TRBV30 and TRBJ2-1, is SQTIHQWPATLVQPVGSPLSLECTVEGTSNPNLYWYRQAAGRGLQLLFYSVGIGQISSEVPQNLSASRPQDRQFILSSKKLLLSDSGFYLCAWRRGGIPISSYNEQFFGPGTRLTVL.